This T cell receptor (beta chain) stems from a study of monozygotic twins with inflammatory bowel disease. Study-wide results and caveats: Other individuals had fewer clonotypes in common with IBD patients than with healthy twins, especially with disease activity. Patients received differing immunosuppressive treatments, which may have added variability to their repertoires.

Germline CDR1 and CDR2: DFQATT and SNEGSKA (reference sequence). This CDR3 has 14 amino acids. TCRdb re-called the 5' RACE reads and shows each CDR3 protein once, DNA omitted. The listing contains approximately 160,000 distinct CDR3 sequences. Comment on this clonotype: Its target is not known.

The rearrangement uses TRBV20-1 and TRBJ2-2; TCRdb indicates TRBD2, and absent DNA this call remains unverified. Sequenced sample: blood. The receptor's source is a human donor with ulcerative colitis or Crohn's disease, or a healthy co-twin of an affected twin (not recorded which). This CDR3 is CSAANGRLGGELFF.